The 30 T cell receptor beta chains presented below share a single source sample, sequenced in a study of CD4 T cells in relation to SARS-CoV-2 and coronaviruses. This table comes from immunoSEQ multiplex PCR, and its TCRdb copy is limited to in-frame clones, with some not included. The sample carries about 21,000 clones, approximately 82% recorded once. Their cognate antigens are unknown. Before the COVID-19 pandemic, during about 2011-2019, CD4+ T cells were taken from unexposed donors. Isolation of CD4+ T cells took place after less than twelve days in culture. The specimen was CD4+ T cells from PBMCs, cultured in vitro. The receptor source for this set is a human donor in good health.

The chain recombines TRBV21-1 with TRBJ2-1; the table's D call, TRBD2, was not checked against the DNA. TRBV21-1 counts as a pseudogene. CDR3 size: 18 residues. The CDR3 DNA follows: TGTGCCAGCGGCTTACAGACTAGCGGGAGGGCAGATTACAATGAGCAGTTCTTC. Protein product: CASGLQTSGRADYNEQFF.

The chain uses TRBV7-8 and TRBJ1-2; 8 bases fit TRBD1. J lost 7 bases, V lost 5 bases, and 12 bases had no gene match. The CDR3 consists of 15 residues. CDR1 and CDR2 from the germline V gene are SGHVS and FQNEAQ. CDR3 DNA sequence: TGTGCCAGCAGCCTCTCCCCGGACAGGGCGGGTGGCTACACCTTC. Residues: CASSLSPDRAGGYTF.

V and J are TRBV6-5 and TRBJ1-2; D ambiguous. Germline V gene data show CDR1 as MNHEY and CDR2 as SVGAGI. Trimming left V 5 bases short and J 5 bases short, with 18 bases between. The length of the CDR3 is 15 residues. The CDR3 here is CASSPRGDRKYGYTF. The CDR3, as DNA: TGTGCCAGCAGTCCCCGCGGAGACCGAAAGTATGGCTACACCTTC.

The rearrangement links TRBV3-1 (or the pseudogene TRBV3-2) to TRBJ1-1, with a possible D match to TRBD1 (5 bases). The V end was cut by 4 bases, the J end by 2 bases, with 14 bases between. The germline V gene encodes CDR1 LGHDT and CDR2 YNNKEL (reference sequence). The CDR3 loop spans 15 amino acids. The CDR3 sequence: CASSPMGRGNTEAFF. In nucleotides, the CDR3 is TGTGCCAGCAGCCCCATGGGACGGGGAAACACTGAAGCTTTCTTT.

This rearrangement joins TRBV27 to TRBJ1-1, with D uncertain. V lost 6 bases, J lost 11 bases, and 16 bases lay in between. The CDR3 is 12 residues long. Germline V gene lookup returns CDR1 MNHEY and CDR2 SMNVEV (reference sequence). The CDR3: CASSPDRRAAFF. CDR3 sequence (DNA): TGTGCCAGCAGCCCGGACCGGAGGGCTGCTTTCTTT.

This clone showed up just once. The chain couples TRBV12-5 to TRBJ1-1, with D hard to call. Germline-derived CDR1 and CDR2 are LGHNT and FRNRAP. Between the trimmed V and J ends, which lost 5 bases and 7 bases, there was a span of 11 bases. The CDR3 is made up of 12 amino acids. The CDR3 sequence is CASGLRNGEAFF. Written as DNA, the CDR3 is TGTGCTAGTGGTCTCCGGAATGGTGAAGCTTTCTTT. The full variable domain, rest sourced from reference TRBV12-5 and TRBJ1-1, is DARVTQTPRHKVTEMGQEVTMRCQPILGHNTVFWYRQTMMQGLELLAYFRNRAPLDDSGMPKDRFSAEMPDATLATLKIQPSEPRDSAVYFCASGLRNGEAFFGQGTRLTVV.

The chain carries TRBV27 and TRBJ1-2; TRBD1 is a possible D gene (6 bases). CDR1 and CDR2 from the germline V gene are MNHEY and SMNVEV (reference sequence). The V gene lost 0 bases and the J gene lost 7 bases, with 15 bases spanning the gap. The CDR3 is made up of 15 amino acids. In DNA, the CDR3 is TGTGCCAGCAGTTTATCGTACAGGGACGGGATTGGCTACACCTTC. It codes for CASSLSYRDGIGYTF.

CDR3 in amino acids: CASSHLAGSTISSYNEQFF. The CDR3 DNA reads TGTGCCAGCTCACACCTGGCGGGGTCGACGATCAGCTCCTACAATGAGCAGTTCTTC. This chain links TRBV18 with TRBJ2-1; D possibly corresponds to TRBD2 (6 bases). This CDR3 contains 19 residues. The V gene's germline CDR1 is KGHSH and CDR2 LQKENI. Trimming pared 4 bases from V and 0 bases from J, leaving 22 bases between. The whole variable domain, filled in from reference TRBV18 and TRBJ2-1, reads NAGVMQNPRHLVRRRGQEARLRCSPMKGHSHVYWYRQLPEEGLKFMVYLQKENIIDESGMPKERFSAEFPKEGPSILRIQQVVRGDSAAYFCASSHLAGSTISSYNEQFFGPGTRLTVL.

V and J are TRBV18 and TRBJ1-1; D ambiguous. CDR1 and CDR2 from the germline V gene are KGHSH and LQKENI. With 3 bases removed from V and 6 bases from J, the gap between germline ends came to 14 bases. CDR3 length equals 14 residues. CDR3 in amino acids: CASSPRDDEPEAFF. DNA of the CDR3: TGTGCCAGCTCACCTCGAGACGATGAGCCTGAAGCTTTCTTT.

This chain connects TRBV19 to TRBJ2-3; 9 nucleotides align to TRBD2. The V gene's germline CDR1 is LNHDA and CDR2 SQIVND (reference sequence). This CDR3 has 18 residues. V dropped 9 bases and J dropped 5; count of bases not matched to a gene: 21. The CDR3, as DNA: TGTGCCAGCCAAAAACAAAAGACTAGCGGAGGGGAGGTAGATACGCAGTATTTT. Its protein product is CASQKQKTSGGEVDTQYF.

The chain is built from TRBV5-5 and TRBJ2-5; D possibly corresponds to TRBD1 (6 bases). Trimming took off 5 bases at V and 3 bases at J, with 11 bases between the two ends. This CDR3 is 13 amino acids long. CDR1 and CDR2 from the germline V gene are SGHKS and YYEKEE (reference sequence). The CDR3 region has the DNA TGTGCCAGCAGAGCCAGGGGAGAAGAGACCCAGTACTTC. Translating gives CASRARGEETQYF.

The J gene is TRBJ2-3, the V gene TRBV5-6, with 7 positions matching TRBD2. J gave up 3 bases and V 1 base, and 8 bases lay outside the gene matches. The CDR3 is 16 amino acids. Looked up from germline, CDR1 is SGHDT and CDR2 is YYEEEE. CDR3 loop: CASSLTAGARTDTQYF. CDR3 DNA: TGTGCCAGCAGCTTGACCGCGGGAGCCCGAACAGATACGCAGTATTTT.

The chain recombines TRBV2 with TRBJ1-2, with TRBD1 matching 7 bases. CDR3 length: 13 residues. The ends lost 6 bases at V and 3 bases at J; junction bases unmatched: 4. CDR1 and CDR2 (germline): SNHLY, FYNNEI. CDR3 residues: CASSAGTDYGYTF. DNA for the CDR3: TGTGCCAGCAGCGCCGGGACAGACTATGGCTACACCTTC.

CDR3 DNA sequence: TGTGCCAGCAGTGTACGAGGGAAGAATGAAAAACTGTTTTTT. Its protein product is CASSVRGKNEKLFF. V usage is TRBV2 and J usage is TRBJ1-4; D gene uncertain. The CDR3 is 14 amino acids. Germline V CDR1 and CDR2: SNHLY, FYNNEI. V gave up 4 bases and J gave up 5 bases, with 11 bases separating them.

This chain links TRBV28 with TRBJ2-4; 10 bases are a match to TRBD1. Trimming at V came to 8 bases and at J to 11 bases, leaving 6 bases not matched to a gene. In germline, CDR1 is MDHEN, CDR2 SYDVKM. This CDR3 comprises 12 residues. The CDR3 DNA reads TGTGCCAGCTTTCGGGACAGGGGACTTCAGTACTTC. As protein: CASFRDRGLQYF.

The chain joins TRBV6-4 to TRBJ1-5, with 7 bases identical to TRBD1. The V and J ends lost 6 bases and 6 bases, in that order; junction bases with no gene match: 11. Germline V CDR1 and CDR2: MRHNA, SNTAGT. This CDR3 comprises 15 residues. The CDR3 nucleotides read TGTGCCAGCAGGGGGGTGGACAGGCCGGTTCAGCCCCAGCATTTT. Its protein product is CASRGVDRPVQPQHF.

The rearrangement joins TRBV3-1 (or the pseudogene TRBV3-2) to TRBJ1-2, with a tentative D call TRBD1 (5 bases). The CDR3 extends over 16 amino acids. Trimming shortened V by 0 bases and J by 7 bases, and 18 bases separated the two germline ends. Germline V gene lookup returns CDR1 LGHDT and CDR2 YNNKEL (reference sequence). CDR3 loop: CASSQEGAGIVSGYTF. CDR3 nucleotide sequence: TGTGCCAGCAGCCAAGAAGGGGCAGGGATCGTCTCTGGCTACACCTTC.

This sequence joins TRBV6-5 and TRBJ2-7, with 8 bases fitting TRBD2. The CDR3 is 14 amino acids. Germline CDR1 reads MNHEY; CDR2 reads SVGAGI. The trim removed 6 bases at V and 0 bases at J, leaving 4 bases unmatched. CDR3 sequence reads: CASRVSGASYEQYF. Written as DNA, the CDR3 is TGTGCCAGCAGGGTTAGCGGGGCCTCCTACGAGCAGTACTTC.

J is TRBJ1-6 and V is TRBV18, with D unresolved. This CDR3 has 15 residues. In germline, CDR1 is KGHSH, CDR2 LQKENI. The V and J ends lost 3 bases and 4 bases respectively, with 10 bases between them. CDR3 in DNA: TGTGCCAGCTCACCGACAAGGAAATATAATTCACCCCTCCACTTT. It encodes CASSPTRKYNSPLHF.

The rearrangement uses TRBV5-1 and TRBJ1-1, with 7 bases matching TRBD1. The CDR3 contains 17 residues. Germline V CDR1 and CDR2: SGHRS, YFSETQ. J lost 1 base, V lost 5 bases, and 14 bases had no gene match. CDR3 sequence (DNA): TGCGCCAGCAGTCTAAGTGACAGGGAGGACTCGAACACTGAAGCTTTCTTT. Translation: CASSLSDREDSNTEAFF.

This chain joins TRBV19 and TRBJ1-2; 7 nucleotides line up with TRBD1. Germline assignment: CDR1 LNHDA and CDR2 SQIVND (reference sequence). This CDR3 is built from 13 residues. The trim removed 5 bases at V and 8 bases at J, leaving 8 bases unmatched. CDR3 sequence reads: CASSAGQLNGYTF. CDR3 nucleotides: TGTGCCAGTAGTGCGGGACAGCTAAACGGCTACACCTTC.

The rearrangement uses TRBV11-2 and TRBJ2-7; D ambiguous. V shed 5 bases and J shed 7 bases, with 9 bases lying between them. This CDR3 spans 11 amino acids. Germline CDR1 SGHAT, CDR2 FQNNGV. CDR3 amino acids: CASSTILEQYF. In DNA, the CDR3 is TGTGCCAGCAGCACGATTTTGGAGCAGTACTTC.

This chain joins TRBV14 and TRBJ2-1, with 11 bases that match TRBD2. The CDR3 sequence is 16 residues long. Looked up from germline, CDR1 is SGHDN and CDR2 is FVKESK. V gave up 4 bases and J gave up 9 bases; unmatched junction bases: 11. CDR3 sequence (DNA): TGTGCCAGCAGCCCCATAGCGGGAGGGCAAGGAATTGAGCAGTTCTTC. It yields the protein CASSPIAGGQGIEQFF.

V and J are TRBV7-6 and TRBJ2-1; TRBD1 matches at 11 bases. This CDR3 has 17 amino acids. Losses at the gene ends were 5 bases for V and 7 bases for J; bases not matched to a gene: 13. Germline values: CDR1 SGHVS, CDR2 FNYEAQ. The CDR3, as DNA: TGTGCCAGCAGCCCAGCCCTTTGGACAGGGGGCTTAAATGAGCAGTTCTTC. Protein: CASSPALWTGGLNEQFF.

The genes are TRBV11-3 and TRBJ2-3; possible D gene TRBD2, 6 bases. The germline gives CDR1 SGHNT, CDR2 YENEEA. Trimming took 1 base from V and 0 from J, leaving 17 bases between them. The CDR3 consists of 18 residues. CDR3 sequence: CASSLGVDSGSSTDTQYF. CDR3 sequence (DNA): TGTGCCAGCAGCTTAGGCGTAGATAGCGGCTCAAGCACAGATACGCAGTATTTT.

The sample holds one count of this clone. The chain links TRBV11-2 to TRBJ2-1; the match to TRBD1 covers 9 bases. CDR1 and CDR2 (germline): SGHAT, FQNNGV. V lost 1 base and J lost 6; bases outside the gene matches: 7. The CDR3 has 16 amino acids. CDR3 amino acids: CASSLAGTGMINEQFF. The CDR3 DNA is TGTGCCAGCAGCTTAGCCGGGACAGGGATGATCAATGAGCAGTTCTTC.

The J gene is TRBJ1-1, the V gene TRBV5-1; D unclear. CDR1 is SGHRS, CDR2 YFSETQ, per germline. The CDR3 spans 13 residues. The V end lost 2 bases, the J end lost 0 bases, and 5 bases lay between the germline ends. CDR3 protein: CASSFRVNTEAFF. In nucleotides, the CDR3 is TGCGCCAGCAGCTTCCGGGTGAACACTGAAGCTTTCTTT.

The chain is built from TRBV18 and TRBJ2-2; 8 bases fit TRBD1. CDR3 length: 16 amino acids. Germline CDR1 reads KGHSH; CDR2 reads LQKENI. After removal of 1 base from V and 6 bases from J, the junction contained 7 bases not matched to a gene. CDR3 nucleotides: TGTGCCAGCTCACCACTGAATGGACAGGGAGCCGGGGAGCTGTTTTTT. Residues: CASSPLNGQGAGELFF.

In its sample, this clone ranks as medium-sized. The chain employs TRBV30 and TRBJ2-1; 7 bases align to TRBD2. The germline gives CDR1 GTSNPN, CDR2 SVGIG (reference sequence). The V segment lost 2 bases and the J segment 2 bases; nucleotides outside the gene matches: 12. The CDR3 spans 17 residues. This CDR3 reads CAWSPMGLSSTYNEQFF. The DNA for the CDR3 is TGTGCCTGGAGTCCCATGGGACTATCTTCTACCTACAATGAGCAGTTCTTC.

The rearrangement joins TRBV30 to TRBJ1-4; no clear D. V was pared by 2 bases and J by 16 bases, with 17 bases between. CDR3 length: 12 residues. Germline V gives CDR1 GTSNPN, CDR2 SVGIG (reference sequence). The CDR3 DNA follows: TGTGCCTGGAGTAAAGTGTCGGGCCTCGAGTTTTTT. This sequence encodes CAWSKVSGLEFF.